This TCR beta chain derives from a study of shared clonotypes between healthy human individuals. About the study: Three CD4 naive, three CD4 memory, two CD8 naive and one CD8 memory plate were used per donor. Findings and limits, study-wide: Limitation of the genetic and exposure-history diversity represented came from the few donors.

With V trimmed by 5 bases and J by 0 bases, 8 bases remained unmatched. The CDR3 covers 17 residues. Looked up from germline, CDR1 is MDHEN and CDR2 is SYDVKM. Across several immunoSEQ plates, the genomic DNA of each subset was split evenly. Replicate PCRs for sorted subsets used roughly 200 ng DNA; this equaled around 28,000 T cell genomes. The data were produced by immunoSEQ multiplex PCR, yet TCRdb's version contains in-frame clones alone and is incomplete. Of 2 million to 3 million clones listed, approximately 94% are singletons. Concerning this clone itself: Its specificity is not known.

This receptor was identified in a man in his late teens or twenties in good health. Some clones in this sample may be carry-over from other donors' samples. Sequenced input: naive CD4+ T cells from PBMCs. This sample's subset: CD45RA+ positively selected. This chain links TRBV28 with TRBJ2-4; TRBD1 agrees at 9 bases. CDR3 nucleotide sequence: TGTGCCAGCAGTCCGGGACAGGGCGTAGTAGCCAAAAACATTCAGTACTTC. This codes for CASSPGQGVVAKNIQYF.